Below, 23 T cell receptor beta chains from the same sample are listed, as sequenced in a study of cytomegalovirus exposure and HLA in healthy donors. With 60 Vbeta and 13 Jbeta primers, the PCR was carried out. The assay was immunoSEQ multiplex PCR, and TCRdb's table has in-frame clones only and misses some. The sample includes roughly 120,000 clones, roughly 73% of them seen just once. Sequenced material: PBMCs. The origin of the receptors is a woman in her thirties in good health and CMV-seronegative.

This clone occurred a few times. This rearrangement joins TRBV7-6 to TRBJ1-1, with unresolved D. The CDR3 has 13 amino acids. Germline V gene data show CDR1 as SGHVS and CDR2 as FNYEAQ. Trimming left V 4 bases short and J 3 bases short, with 9 bases between. CDR3 sequence reads: CASSSAEHTEAFF. The DNA for the CDR3 is TGTGCCAGCAGCTCCGCGGAGCACACTGAAGCTTTCTTT.

The rearrangement links TRBV7-2 to TRBJ1-1, with D unclear. Between the trimmed V and J ends, which lost 6 bases and 5 bases, there was a span of 7 bases. The CDR3 sequence is 11 residues long. Looked up from germline, CDR1 is SGHTA and CDR2 is FQGNSA. The CDR3 coding sequence is TGTGCCAGCAGTCCGGTTACTGAAGCTTTCTTT. Encoded protein: CASSPVTEAFF.

The chain recombines TRBV19 with TRBJ1-2; 9 positions match TRBD1. Germline V CDR1 and CDR2: LNHDA, SQIVND (reference sequence). The CDR3 runs to 13 residues. V dropped 6 bases and J dropped 7; count of bases not matched to a gene: 6. DNA of the CDR3: TGTGCCAGTAGCTGGGACAGGGCGGGTGGCTACACCTTC. Protein sequence: CASSWDRAGGYTF.

This clone was seen once. The V call is TRBV2, the J call TRBJ1-1, with 12 positions matching TRBD1. With 6 bases clipped from V and 4 bases from J, the junction kept 6 bases outside the gene matches. CDR1 and CDR2 from the germline V gene are SNHLY and FYNNEI. The CDR3 is 15 residues long. The DNA for the CDR3 is TGTGCCAGCAGCCCGGGACAGGGGGCCTTCACTGAAGCTTTCTTT. It encodes CASSPGQGAFTEAFF.

This chain links TRBV30 with TRBJ1-3, with TRBD1 identical over 8 bases. The CDR3 consists of 16 residues. Germline-derived CDR1 and CDR2 are GTSNPN and SVGIG (reference sequence). V was clipped by 2 bases and J by 7 bases; unmatched bases: 13. The CDR3 DNA is TGTGCCTGGAGTCCCTCTTACAGGGGGATGGGGAACACCATATATTTT. As protein: CAWSPSYRGMGNTIYF.

Written as DNA, the CDR3 is TGCGCCAGCAGCCCTAACAGGGAGCATGGCTACACCTTC. Its translation is CASSPNREHGYTF. V is TRBV5-1 and J is TRBJ1-2; D is perhaps TRBD1 (6 bases). V dropped 4 bases and J dropped 6 bases, with 13 bases sitting between them. This CDR3 has 13 residues. Germline-derived CDR1 and CDR2 are SGHRS and YFSETQ.

The gene calls are TRBV7-9 and TRBJ2-5, with 8 positions matching TRBD1. The V gene's germline CDR1 is SEHNR and CDR2 FQNEAQ (reference sequence). J was trimmed by 9 bases and V by 5 bases; bases with no gene match: 11. The CDR3 spans 14 residues. CDR3: CASSLDRGIGAQYF. CDR3 in DNA: TGTGCCAGCAGCCTCGACAGGGGTATTGGGGCCCAGTACTTC.

V usage is TRBV19 and J usage is TRBJ2-1; a weak D match, TRBD2 (6 bases). The CDR3 sequence is 14 residues long. The V and J ends lost 9 bases and 3 bases respectively, with 15 bases between them. Looked up from germline, CDR1 is LNHDA and CDR2 is SQIVND (reference sequence). The CDR3 loop reads CASRPGLLYNEQFF. The CDR3 DNA follows: TGTGCCAGCCGGCCGGGACTTCTCTACAATGAGCAGTTCTTC.

This clone has a single count. J is TRBJ2-1 and V is TRBV30; TRBD2 agrees at 8 bases. CDR1 is GTSNPN, CDR2 SVGIG, per germline (reference sequence). This CDR3 contains 19 residues. The V and J ends lost 4 bases and 4 bases, in that order; junction bases with no gene match: 21. The chain's CDR3 is CAWTKKARRGAQGYNEQFF. The DNA of the CDR3 is TGTGCCTGGACCAAAAAGGCTAGGCGGGGGGCCCAGGGGTACAATGAGCAGTTCTTC. Drawing the rest from reference TRBV30 and TRBJ2-1, the complete variable domain is SQTIHQWPATLVQPVGSPLSLECTVEGTSNPNLYWYRQAAGRGLQLLFYSVGIGQISSEVPQNLSASRPQDRQFILSSKKLLLSDSGFYLCAWTKKARRGAQGYNEQFFGPGTRLTVL.

The rearrangement links TRBV10-3 to TRBJ1-2; TRBD1 aligns across 7 bases. After removal of 3 bases from V and 6 bases from J, the junction contained 7 bases not matched to a gene. This CDR3 region has 14 residues. In germline, CDR1 is ENHRY, CDR2 SYGVKD. The CDR3 reads CAISDRQGGDGYTF. The CDR3 bases are TGTGCCATCAGTGACCGACAGGGTGGGGATGGCTACACCTTC.

The CDR3 loop is CASSITEYSNQPQHF. For the CDR3, the DNA is TGTGCCAGTAGTATAACGGAGTATAGCAATCAGCCCCAGCATTTT. V and J are TRBV19 and TRBJ1-5; no firm D call. The germline CDR1 and CDR2 sequences are LNHDA and SQIVND (reference sequence). This CDR3 is built from 15 residues. Trimming took 2 bases from V and 0 from J, leaving 8 bases between them.

V and J are TRBV18 and TRBJ1-2, with D perhaps matching TRBD1 (6 bases). CDR1 is KGHSH, CDR2 LQKENI, per germline. Deletions cut 4 bases from V and 4 bases from J, with 13 bases between. The CDR3 loop spans 14 amino acids. The CDR3 DNA reads TGTGCCAGCTCACACAGGGATGTAGGCTATGGCTACACCTTC. Protein product: CASSHRDVGYGYTF.

The chain has TRBV6-5 and TRBJ2-7; the match to TRBD1 covers 7 bases. The junction had 3 bases not matched to a gene; V was cut back by 5 bases and J by 2 bases. The CDR3 is 13 amino acids. Germline V gives CDR1 MNHEY, CDR2 SVGAGI. CDR3 DNA: TGTGCCAGCAGTCCCGGGACAGCCTACGAGCAGTACTTC. It codes for CASSPGTAYEQYF.

The gene calls are TRBV5-6 and TRBJ1-2; TRBD1 might be the D (5 bases). Trimming took 4 bases from V and 3 from J, leaving 16 bases between them. Germline lookup yields CDR1 SGHDT and CDR2 YYEEEE. The CDR3 is 15 amino acids. The CDR3 loop is CASSMGPDTYYGYTF. The CDR3 bases are TGTGCCAGCAGCATGGGCCCGGACACTTACTATGGCTACACCTTC.

The chain has TRBV7-8 and TRBJ1-2; TRBD1 matches at 7 bases. Per germline, CDR1 SGHVS and CDR2 FQNEAQ. Unmatched junction bases numbered 17, after V lost 1 base and J lost 6 bases. The CDR3 extends over 18 amino acids. CDR3 sequence (DNA): TGTGCCAGCAGCTTAGAGGGGGCGGGGAATACAAGGCCTCATGGCTACACCTTC. Its translation: CASSLEGAGNTRPHGYTF.

The rearrangement links TRBV7-9 to TRBJ2-7; perhaps TRBD1 as D (6 bases). CDR3 length: 15 amino acids. From germline, CDR1 is SEHNR and CDR2 FQNEAQ (reference sequence). The germline V and J ends were trimmed by 0 bases and 2 bases, with 11 bases remaining between them. The CDR3 is CASSLAVGHPYEQYF. The CDR3 nucleotides read TGTGCCAGCAGCTTAGCTGTGGGACATCCCTACGAGCAGTACTTC.

The J gene is TRBJ2-7, the V gene TRBV12-5; 8 bases agree with TRBD1. The V gene end was trimmed by 1 base and the J gene end by 6 bases; junction bases not matched to a gene: 5. CDR1 is LGHNT and CDR2 is FRNRAP in the germline V gene. The CDR3 sequence is 14 residues long. The CDR3 DNA is TGTGCTAGTGGTTTGGGACAGGGGTTGAGCGAGCAGTACTTC. This gives the protein CASGLGQGLSEQYF.

The CDR3 DNA follows: TGTGCCAGCAGCGCAGATACCGGGACAGGGGTTCAGCCCCAGCATTTT. It is translated as CASSADTGTGVQPQHF. The chain joins TRBV6-4 to TRBJ1-5, with TRBD1 matching 10 bases. Germline CDR1 MRHNA, CDR2 SNTAGT. With 6 bases clipped from V and 6 bases from J, the junction kept 11 bases outside the gene matches. This CDR3 has 16 amino acids.

This clone was seen a single time. The chain employs TRBV29-1 and TRBJ2-5, with 14 bases matching TRBD2. The CDR3 extends over 16 amino acids. V lost 6 bases and J lost 5; bases outside the gene matches: 11. CDR1 is SQVTM, CDR2 ANQGSEA, per germline. The CDR3 DNA sequence: TGCAGCGTCCTCGGGACTAGCGGGAGAAGGGCTGAGACCCAGTACTTC. Translating gives CSVLGTSGRRAETQYF.

The chain couples TRBV5-1 to TRBJ1-4; no clear D gene. V was clipped by 2 bases and J by 4 bases, with 9 bases between them. Germline CDR1 and CDR2: SGHRS and YFSETQ. This CDR3 is built from 14 residues. This chain's CDR3 is CASSLSGNNEKLFF. CDR3 bases: TGCGCCAGCAGCTTATCAGGCAATAATGAAAAACTGTTTTTT.

This chain links TRBV5-1 with TRBJ2-7; no reliable D call. CDR1 and CDR2 (germline): SGHRS, YFSETQ. Trimming shortened V by 0 bases and J by 2 bases, and 12 bases separated the two germline ends. This CDR3 is built from 15 residues. The CDR3 coding sequence is TGCGCCAGCAGCTTGGTGAGCAGCGCAACCTACGAGCAGTACTTC. This translates into CASSLVSSATYEQYF.

V and J are TRBV29-1 and TRBJ2-3, with 7 bases matching TRBD1. Trimming cost V 4 bases and J 5 bases; bases outside gene matches: 3. Germline V gene sequence: CDR1 SQVTM, CDR2 ANQGSEA. The CDR3 is 12 amino acids. For the CDR3, the DNA is TGCAGCGTTGGACAGGGAGAAGATACGCAGTATTTT. As protein: CSVGQGEDTQYF.

The CDR3 sequence: CASSFDWEDTEAFF. CDR3 nucleotide sequence: TGTGCCAGCAGCTTTGATTGGGAGGACACTGAAGCTTTCTTT. The chain is built from TRBV7-2 and TRBJ1-1; no clear D. Trimming shortened V by 3 bases and J by 3 bases, and 11 bases separated the two germline ends. This CDR3 spans 14 amino acids. CDR1 is SGHTA, CDR2 FQGNSA, per germline.